The source of this TCR beta chain is a study of CD8+CD57+ T cells in acquired aplastic anemia. CDR3 length: 14 amino acids. The V gene's germline CDR1 is SEHNR and CDR2 FQNEAQ (reference sequence). Patients chosen for sequencing had CD8+CD57+ cells that had expanded, as shown by flow cytometry. In regard to this clonotype: The junction departs from germline at one end; a sequencing error may be responsible.

Genomic DNA was employed as the template in profiling TCR beta VDJ and CDR3. TCRdb called the reads again in MiXCR, with one record for every CDR3 protein. The sample lists 200,000 to 300,000 distinct CDR3 sequences, 45% to 50% seen once, with under 9% in the top ten. The V call is TRBV7-9, the J call TRBJ2-7; D not resolved. Input material: sorted CD4+, CD8+, or CD8+CD57+ T cells (not recorded which) from PBMCs. The TCR originated in a human donor with aplastic anemia. In DNA, the CDR3 is TGTGCCAGCAGCGGCCCCCGGCGGAACAACACTGAGGATTTC. Encoded protein: CASSGPRRNNTEDF.